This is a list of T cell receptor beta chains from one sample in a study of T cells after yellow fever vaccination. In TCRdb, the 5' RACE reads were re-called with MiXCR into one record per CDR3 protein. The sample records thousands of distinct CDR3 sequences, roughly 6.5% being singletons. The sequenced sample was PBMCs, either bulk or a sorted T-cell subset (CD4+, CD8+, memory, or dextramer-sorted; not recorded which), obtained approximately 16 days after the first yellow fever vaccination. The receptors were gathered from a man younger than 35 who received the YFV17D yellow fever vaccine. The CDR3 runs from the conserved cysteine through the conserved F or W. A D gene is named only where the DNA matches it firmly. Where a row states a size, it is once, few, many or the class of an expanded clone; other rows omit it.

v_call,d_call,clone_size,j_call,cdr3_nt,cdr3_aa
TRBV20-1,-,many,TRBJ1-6,TGCAGTGCTGGGGACAACCCGAATTCACCCCTCCACTTT,CSAGDNPNSPLHF
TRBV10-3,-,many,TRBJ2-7,TGTGCCATCAGCCCGGGTCTCCTAACGGGGCCCTACGAGCAGTACTTC,CAISPGLLTGPYEQYF
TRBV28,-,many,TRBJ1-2,TGTGCCAGCAGTACCCTGACGGAAATTAACTATGGCTACACCTTC,CASSTLTEINYGYTF
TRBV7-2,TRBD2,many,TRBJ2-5,TGTGCCAGCAGCTTGGAGCGGGGAGGGGAGACCCAGTACTTC,CASSLERGGETQYF
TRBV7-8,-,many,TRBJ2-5,TGTGCCAGCAGCTTACTTGAGACACAAGAGACCCAGTACTTC,CASSLLETQETQYF
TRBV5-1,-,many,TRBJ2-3,TGCGCCAGCAGCTTGGCGCGGGGGCCAGATACGCAGTATTTT,CASSLARGPDTQYF
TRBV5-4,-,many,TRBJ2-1,TGTGCCAGCAGCAGCCGAGCAGGGTCCTACAATGAGCAGTTCTTC,CASSSRAGSYNEQFF
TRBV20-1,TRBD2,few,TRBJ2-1,TGCAGTGCTAGACCGGGACTAGCGGGGGGAGGAACCTACAATGAGCAGTTCTTC,CSARPGLAGGGTYNEQFF
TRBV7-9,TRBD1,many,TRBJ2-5,TGTGCCAGCAGCTCCGGCGTAAGACAGGGGTACCAAGAGACCCAGTACTTC,CASSSGVRQGYQETQYF
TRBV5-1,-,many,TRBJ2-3,TGCGCCAGCAGCCCAAGTCGGCGCTATACGCAGTATTTT,CASSPSRRYTQYF
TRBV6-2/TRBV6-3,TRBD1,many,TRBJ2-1,TGTGCCAGCAGGGTGGGGACAGTGGGGAATGAGCAGTTCTTC,CASRVGTVGNEQFF
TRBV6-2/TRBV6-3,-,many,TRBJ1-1,TGTGCCAGCAGTTCCCTGCTCAGGCAGGAAGCTTTCTTT,CASSSLLRQEAFF
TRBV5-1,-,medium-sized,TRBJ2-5,TGCGCCAGCAGAGGAACAGGCGGACCTCAAGAGACCCAGTACTTC,CASRGTGGPQETQYF
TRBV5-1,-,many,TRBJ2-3,TGCGCCAGCAGCCCCACCGGAAGGGGCACAGATACGCAGTATTTT,CASSPTGRGTDTQYF
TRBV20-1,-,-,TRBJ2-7,TGCAGTGCTAGCCAGGCCCCGGGCTACGAGCAGTACTTC,CSASQAPGYEQYF
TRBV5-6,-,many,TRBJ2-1,TGTGCCAGCAGCTTGTGGACTGCCTCCTACAATGAGCAGTTCTTC,CASSLWTASYNEQFF
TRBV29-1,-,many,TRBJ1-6,TGCAGCGTATCCGGGACGCGGAATTCACCCCTCCACTTT,CSVSGTRNSPLHF